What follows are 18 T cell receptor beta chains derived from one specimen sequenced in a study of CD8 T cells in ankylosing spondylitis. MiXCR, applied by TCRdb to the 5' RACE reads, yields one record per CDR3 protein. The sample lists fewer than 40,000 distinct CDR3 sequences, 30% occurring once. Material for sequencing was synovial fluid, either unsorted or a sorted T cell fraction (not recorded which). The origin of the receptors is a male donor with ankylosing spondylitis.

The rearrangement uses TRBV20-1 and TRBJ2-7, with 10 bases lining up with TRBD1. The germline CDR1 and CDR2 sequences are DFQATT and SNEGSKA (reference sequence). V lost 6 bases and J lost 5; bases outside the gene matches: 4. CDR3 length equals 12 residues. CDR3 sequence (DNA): TGCAGTGCCTGGGACAGGGGCCACGAGCAGTACTTC. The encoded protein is CSAWDRGHEQYF.

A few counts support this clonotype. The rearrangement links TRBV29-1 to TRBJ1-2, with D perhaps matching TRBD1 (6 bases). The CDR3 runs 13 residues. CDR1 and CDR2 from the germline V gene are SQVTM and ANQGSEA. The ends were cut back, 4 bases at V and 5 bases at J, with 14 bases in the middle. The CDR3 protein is CSVGGGYRYGYTF. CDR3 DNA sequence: TGCAGCGTTGGAGGGGGGTACCGGTATGGCTACACCTTC.

CDR3 sequence reads: CASTPGGAGELFF. The DNA of the CDR3 is TGTGCCAGTACGCCAGGAGGGGCCGGGGAGCTGTTTTTT. The chain uses TRBV19 and TRBJ2-2; weak D call: TRBD2 (6 bases). The V end was cut by 7 bases, the J end by 6 bases, with 12 bases between. CDR3 size: 13 residues. Germline assignment: CDR1 LNHDA and CDR2 SQIVND (reference sequence).

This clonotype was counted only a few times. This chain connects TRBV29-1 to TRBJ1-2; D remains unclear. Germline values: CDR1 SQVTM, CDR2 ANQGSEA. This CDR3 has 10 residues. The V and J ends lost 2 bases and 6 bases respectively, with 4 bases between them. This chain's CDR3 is CSVERDGYTF. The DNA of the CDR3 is TGCAGCGTTGAAAGGGATGGCTACACCTTC.

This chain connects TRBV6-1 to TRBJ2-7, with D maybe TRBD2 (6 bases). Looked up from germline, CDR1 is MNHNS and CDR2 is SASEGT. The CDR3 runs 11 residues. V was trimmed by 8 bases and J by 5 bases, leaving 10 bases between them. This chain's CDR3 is CASVGSNEQYF. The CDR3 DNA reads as TGTGCCAGCGTCGGGAGCAACGAGCAGTACTTC.

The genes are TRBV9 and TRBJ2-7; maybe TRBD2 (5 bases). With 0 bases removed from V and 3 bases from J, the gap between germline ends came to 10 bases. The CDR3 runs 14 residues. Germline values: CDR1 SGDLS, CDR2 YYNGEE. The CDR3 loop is CASSVAGEGYEQYF. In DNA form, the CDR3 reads TGTGCCAGCAGCGTAGCCGGGGAAGGCTACGAGCAGTACTTC.

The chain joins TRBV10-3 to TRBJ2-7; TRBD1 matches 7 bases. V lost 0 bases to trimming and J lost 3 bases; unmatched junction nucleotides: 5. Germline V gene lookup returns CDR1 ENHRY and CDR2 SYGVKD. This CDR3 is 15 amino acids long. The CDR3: CAISESTGSLYEQYV. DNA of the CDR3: TGTGCCATCAGTGAGTCGACAGGGTCGCTCTACGAGCAGTACGTC.

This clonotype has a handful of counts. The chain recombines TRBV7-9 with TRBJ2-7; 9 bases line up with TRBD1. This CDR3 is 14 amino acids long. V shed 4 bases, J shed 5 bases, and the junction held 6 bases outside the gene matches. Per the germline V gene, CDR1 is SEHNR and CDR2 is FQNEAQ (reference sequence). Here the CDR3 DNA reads TGTGCCAGCAGCTCCTGGGACAGGGATGACGAGCAGTACTTC. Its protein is CASSSWDRDDEQYF. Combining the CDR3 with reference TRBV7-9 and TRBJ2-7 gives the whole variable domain DTGVSQNPRHKITKRGQNVTFRCDPISEHNRLYWYRQTLGQGPEFLTYFQNEAQLEKSRLLSDRFSAERPKGSFSTLEIQRTEQGDSAMYLCASSSWDRDDEQYFGPGTRLTVT.

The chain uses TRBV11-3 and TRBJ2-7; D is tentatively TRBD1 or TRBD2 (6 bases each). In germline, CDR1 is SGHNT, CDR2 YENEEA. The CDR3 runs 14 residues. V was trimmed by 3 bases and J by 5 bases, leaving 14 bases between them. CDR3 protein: CASSFGDKRDEQYV. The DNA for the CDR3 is TGTGCCAGCAGCTTCGGGGACAAGCGGGACGAGCAGTACGTC.

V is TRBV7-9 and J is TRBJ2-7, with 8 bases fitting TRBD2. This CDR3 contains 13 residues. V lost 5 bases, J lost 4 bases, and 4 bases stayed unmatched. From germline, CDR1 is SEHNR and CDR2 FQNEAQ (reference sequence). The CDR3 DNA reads TGTGCCAGCAGCCCCCAGCGGGAGTACGAGCAGTACGTC. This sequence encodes CASSPQREYEQYV.

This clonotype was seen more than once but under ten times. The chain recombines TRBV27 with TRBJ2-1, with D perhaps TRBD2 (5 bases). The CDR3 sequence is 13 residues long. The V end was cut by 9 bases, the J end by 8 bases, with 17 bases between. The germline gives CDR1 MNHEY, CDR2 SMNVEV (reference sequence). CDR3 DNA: TGTGCCAGTCTGCCTCGGGATAGGCATGAGCAGTTCTTC. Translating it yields CASLPRDRHEQFF.

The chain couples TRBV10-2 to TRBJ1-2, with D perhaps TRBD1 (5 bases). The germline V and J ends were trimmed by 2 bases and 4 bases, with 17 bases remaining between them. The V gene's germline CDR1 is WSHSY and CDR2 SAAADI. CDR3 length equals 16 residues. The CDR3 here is CASSERGGGLSYGYTF. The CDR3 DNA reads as TGCGCCAGCAGTGAGCGGGGGGGAGGGCTGAGCTATGGCTACACCTTC.

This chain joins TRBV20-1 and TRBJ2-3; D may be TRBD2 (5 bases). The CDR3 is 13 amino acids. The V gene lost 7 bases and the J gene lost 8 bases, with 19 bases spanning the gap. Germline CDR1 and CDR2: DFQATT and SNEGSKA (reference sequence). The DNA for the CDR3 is TGCAGTGTTTTCCCGAGGGAGCCCGGTACGCAGTATTTT. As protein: CSVFPREPGTQYF.

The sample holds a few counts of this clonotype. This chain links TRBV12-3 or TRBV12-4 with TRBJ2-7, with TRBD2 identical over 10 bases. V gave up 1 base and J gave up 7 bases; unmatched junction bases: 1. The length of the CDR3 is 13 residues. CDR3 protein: CASSLGLAGEQYV. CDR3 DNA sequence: TGTGCCAGCAGTTTAGGACTAGCGGGTGAGCAGTACGTC.

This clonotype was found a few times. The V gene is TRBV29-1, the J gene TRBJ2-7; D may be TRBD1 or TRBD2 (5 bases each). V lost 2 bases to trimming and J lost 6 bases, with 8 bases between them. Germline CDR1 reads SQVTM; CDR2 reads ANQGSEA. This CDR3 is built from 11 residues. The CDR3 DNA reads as TGCAGCGTTGAATTGGGGGTCGAGCAGTACTTC. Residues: CSVELGVEQYF.

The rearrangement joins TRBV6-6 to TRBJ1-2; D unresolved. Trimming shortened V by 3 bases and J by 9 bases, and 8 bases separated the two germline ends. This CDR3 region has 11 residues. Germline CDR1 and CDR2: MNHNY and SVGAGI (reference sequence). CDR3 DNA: TGTGCCAGCAGTTATAGTGGGAGCTACACCTTC. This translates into CASSYSGSYTF.

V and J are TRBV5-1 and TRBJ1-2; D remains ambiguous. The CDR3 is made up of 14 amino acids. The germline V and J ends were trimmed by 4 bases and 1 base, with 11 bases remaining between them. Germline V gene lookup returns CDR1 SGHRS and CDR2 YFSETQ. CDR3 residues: CASSPWEVNYGYTF. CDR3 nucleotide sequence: TGCGCCAGCAGCCCCTGGGAGGTTAACTATGGCTACACCTTC.

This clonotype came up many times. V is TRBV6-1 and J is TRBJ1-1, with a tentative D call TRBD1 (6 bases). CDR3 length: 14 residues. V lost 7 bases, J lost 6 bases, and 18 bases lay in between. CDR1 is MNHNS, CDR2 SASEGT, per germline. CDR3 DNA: TGTGCCAGCACAGGCATGCAGGGGTACGCTGAAGCTTTCTTT. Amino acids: CASTGMQGYAEAFF.